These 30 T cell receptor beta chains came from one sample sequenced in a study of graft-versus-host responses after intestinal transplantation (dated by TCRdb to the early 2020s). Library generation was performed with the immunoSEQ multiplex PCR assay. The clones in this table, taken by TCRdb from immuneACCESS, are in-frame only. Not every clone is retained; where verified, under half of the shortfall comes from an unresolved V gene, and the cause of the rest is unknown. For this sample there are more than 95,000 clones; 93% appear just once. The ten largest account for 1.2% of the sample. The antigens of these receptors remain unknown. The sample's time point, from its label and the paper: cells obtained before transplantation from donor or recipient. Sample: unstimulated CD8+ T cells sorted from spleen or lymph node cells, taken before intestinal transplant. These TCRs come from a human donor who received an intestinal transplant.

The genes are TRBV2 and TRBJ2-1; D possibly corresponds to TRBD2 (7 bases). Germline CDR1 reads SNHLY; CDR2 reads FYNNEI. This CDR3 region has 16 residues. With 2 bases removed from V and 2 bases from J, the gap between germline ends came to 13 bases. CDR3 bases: TGTGCCAGCAGTGAAAACCCGGGGGGCCCCTACAATGAGCAGTTCTTC. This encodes CASSENPGGPYNEQFF. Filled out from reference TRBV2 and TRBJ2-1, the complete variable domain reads EPEVTQTPSHQVTQMGQEVILRCVPISNHLYFYWYRQILGQKVEFLVSFYNNEISEKSEIFDDQFSVERPDGSNFTLKIRSTKLEDSAMYFCASSENPGGPYNEQFFGPGTRLTVL.

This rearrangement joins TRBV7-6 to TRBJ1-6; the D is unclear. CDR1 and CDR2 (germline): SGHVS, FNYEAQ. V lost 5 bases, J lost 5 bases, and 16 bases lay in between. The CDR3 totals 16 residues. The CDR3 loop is CASSPYRDGNNSPLHF. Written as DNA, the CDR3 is TGTGCCAGCAGCCCTTACCGCGACGGGAATAATTCACCCCTCCACTTT.

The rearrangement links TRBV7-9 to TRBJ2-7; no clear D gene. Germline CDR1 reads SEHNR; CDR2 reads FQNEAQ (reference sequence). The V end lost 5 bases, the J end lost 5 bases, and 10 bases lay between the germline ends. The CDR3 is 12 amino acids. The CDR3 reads CASSPSRDEQYF. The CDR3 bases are TGTGCCAGCAGCCCTAGTAGGGACGAGCAGTACTTC.

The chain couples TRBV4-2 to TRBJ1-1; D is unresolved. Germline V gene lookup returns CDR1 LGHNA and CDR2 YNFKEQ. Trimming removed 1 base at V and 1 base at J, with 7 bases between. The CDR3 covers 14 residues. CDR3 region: CASSQGPGNTEAFF. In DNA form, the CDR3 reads TGTGCCAGCAGCCAAGGCCCCGGGAACACTGAAGCTTTCTTT.

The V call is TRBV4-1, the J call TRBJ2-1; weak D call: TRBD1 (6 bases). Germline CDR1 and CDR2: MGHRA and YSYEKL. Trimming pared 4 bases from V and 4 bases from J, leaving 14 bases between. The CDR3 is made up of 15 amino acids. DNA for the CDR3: TGCGCCAGCAGCCCCTTGGACAGAGATTACAATGAGCAGTTCTTC. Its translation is CASSPLDRDYNEQFF.

The CDR3 is CASSAAGGGYTF. In nucleotides, the CDR3 is TGTGCCAGCAGCGCCGCAGGGGGCGGCTACACCTTC. J is TRBJ1-2 and V is TRBV9, with 8 bases fitting TRBD1. J was trimmed by 8 bases and V by 3 bases; bases with no gene match: 3. Per germline, CDR1 SGDLS and CDR2 YYNGEE. The CDR3 spans 12 residues.

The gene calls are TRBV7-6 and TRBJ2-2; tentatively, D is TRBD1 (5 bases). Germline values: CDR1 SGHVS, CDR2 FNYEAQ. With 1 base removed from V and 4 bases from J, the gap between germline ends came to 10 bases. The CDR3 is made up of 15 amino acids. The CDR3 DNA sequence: TGTGCCAGCAGCTTAGAAGGGGCCAGCACCGGGGAGCTGTTTTTT. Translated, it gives CASSLEGASTGELFF.

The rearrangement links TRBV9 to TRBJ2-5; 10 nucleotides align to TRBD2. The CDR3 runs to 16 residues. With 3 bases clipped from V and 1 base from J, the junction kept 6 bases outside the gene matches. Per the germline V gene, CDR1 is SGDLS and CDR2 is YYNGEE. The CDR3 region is CASSASLAGFQETQYF. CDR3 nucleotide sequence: TGTGCCAGCAGCGCCTCACTAGCGGGGTTCCAAGAGACCCAGTACTTC.

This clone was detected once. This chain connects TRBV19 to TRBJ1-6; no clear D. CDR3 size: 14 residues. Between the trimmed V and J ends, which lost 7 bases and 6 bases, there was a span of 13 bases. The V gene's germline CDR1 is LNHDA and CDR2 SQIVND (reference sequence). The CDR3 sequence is CASKEGWGNSPLHF. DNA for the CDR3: TGTGCCAGTAAGGAGGGTTGGGGTAATTCACCCCTCCACTTT.

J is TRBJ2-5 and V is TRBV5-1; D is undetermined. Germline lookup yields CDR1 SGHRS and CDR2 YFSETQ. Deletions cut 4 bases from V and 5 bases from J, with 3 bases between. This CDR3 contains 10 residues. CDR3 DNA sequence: TGCGCCAGCAGCCACGAGACCCAGTACTTC. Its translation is CASSHETQYF.

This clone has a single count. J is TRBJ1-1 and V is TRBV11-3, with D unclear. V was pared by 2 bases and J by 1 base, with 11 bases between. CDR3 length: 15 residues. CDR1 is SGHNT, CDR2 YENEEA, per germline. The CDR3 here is CASSLRGKGNTEAFF. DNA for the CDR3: TGTGCCAGCAGCTTAAGAGGGAAGGGGAACACTGAAGCTTTCTTT.

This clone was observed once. The CDR3 DNA sequence: TGTGCCAGTAGTATAGTTCCATTTAATCAGCCCCAGCATTTT. It translates to CASSIVPFNQPQHF. V gene TRBV19 combines with J gene TRBJ1-5, with D uncertain. V was shortened by 1 base and J by 4 bases, with 8 bases between the two germline ends. CDR1 and CDR2 (germline): LNHDA, SQIVND (reference sequence). The CDR3 has 14 amino acids.

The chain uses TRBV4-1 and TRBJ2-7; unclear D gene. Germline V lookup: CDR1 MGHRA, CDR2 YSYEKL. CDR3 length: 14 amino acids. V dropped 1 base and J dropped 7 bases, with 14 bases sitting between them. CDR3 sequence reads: CASSQGRSLGEQYF. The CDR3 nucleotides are TGCGCCAGCAGCCAAGGAAGGAGCTTAGGGGAGCAGTACTTC.

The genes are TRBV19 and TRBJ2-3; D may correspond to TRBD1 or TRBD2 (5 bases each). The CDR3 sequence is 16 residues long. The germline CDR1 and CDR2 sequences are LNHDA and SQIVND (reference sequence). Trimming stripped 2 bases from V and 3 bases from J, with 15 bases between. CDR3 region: CASSIPGRISTDTQYF. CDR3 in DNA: TGTGCCAGTAGTATACCGGGACGCATCTCGACAGATACGCAGTATTTT.

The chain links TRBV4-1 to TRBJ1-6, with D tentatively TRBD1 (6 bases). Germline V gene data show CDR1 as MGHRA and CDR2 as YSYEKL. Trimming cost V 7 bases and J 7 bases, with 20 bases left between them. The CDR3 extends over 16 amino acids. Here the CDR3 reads CASNPTPTGKNSPLHF. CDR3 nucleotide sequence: TGCGCCAGCAACCCCACCCCGACAGGCAAAAATTCACCCCTCCACTTT.

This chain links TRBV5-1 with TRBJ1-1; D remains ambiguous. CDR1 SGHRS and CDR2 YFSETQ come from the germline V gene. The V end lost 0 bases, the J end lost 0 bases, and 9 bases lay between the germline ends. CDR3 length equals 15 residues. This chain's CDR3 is CASSLGFDLNTEAFF. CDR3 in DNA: TGCGCCAGCAGCTTGGGGTTTGACTTGAACACTGAAGCTTTCTTT. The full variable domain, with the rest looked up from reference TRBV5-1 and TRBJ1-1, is KAGVTQTPRYLIKTRGQQVTLSCSPISGHRSVSWYQQTPGQGLQFLFEYFSETQRNKGNFPGRFSGRQFSNSRSEMNVSTLELGDSALYLCASSLGFDLNTEAFFGQGTRLTVV.

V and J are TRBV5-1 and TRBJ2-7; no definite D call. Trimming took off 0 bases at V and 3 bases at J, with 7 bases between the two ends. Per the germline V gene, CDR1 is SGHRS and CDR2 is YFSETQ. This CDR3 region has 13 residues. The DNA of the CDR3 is TGCGCCAGCAGCTTGGGTATAGACTACGAGCAGTACTTC. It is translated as CASSLGIDYEQYF.

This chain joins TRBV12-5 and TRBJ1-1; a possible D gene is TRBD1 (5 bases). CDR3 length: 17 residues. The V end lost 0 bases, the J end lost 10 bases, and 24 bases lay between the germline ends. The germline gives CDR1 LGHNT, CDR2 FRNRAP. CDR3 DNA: TGTGCTAGTGGTTTGGTAGTAGGGACTACCGGACCCGAAATAGCTTTCTTT. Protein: CASGLVVGTTGPEIAFF.

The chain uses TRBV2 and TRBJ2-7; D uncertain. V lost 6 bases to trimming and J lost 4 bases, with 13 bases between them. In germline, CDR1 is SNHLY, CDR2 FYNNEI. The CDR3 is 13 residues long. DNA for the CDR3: TGTGCCAGCAGGTCTGGGCAGCAATACGAGCAGTACTTC. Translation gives CASRSGQQYEQYF.

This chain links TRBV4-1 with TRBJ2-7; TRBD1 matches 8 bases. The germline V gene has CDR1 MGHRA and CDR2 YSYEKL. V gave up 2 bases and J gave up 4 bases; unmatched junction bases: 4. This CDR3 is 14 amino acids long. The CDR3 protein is CASSQPGGGYEQYF. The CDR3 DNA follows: TGCGCCAGCAGCCAACCAGGGGGCGGATACGAGCAGTACTTC.

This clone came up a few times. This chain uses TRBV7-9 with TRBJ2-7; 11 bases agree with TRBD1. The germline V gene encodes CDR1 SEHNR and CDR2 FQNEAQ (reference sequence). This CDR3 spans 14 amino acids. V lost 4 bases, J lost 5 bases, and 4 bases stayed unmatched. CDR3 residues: CASSWDRGSHEQYF. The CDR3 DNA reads TGTGCCAGCAGCTGGGACAGGGGGTCACACGAGCAGTACTTC.

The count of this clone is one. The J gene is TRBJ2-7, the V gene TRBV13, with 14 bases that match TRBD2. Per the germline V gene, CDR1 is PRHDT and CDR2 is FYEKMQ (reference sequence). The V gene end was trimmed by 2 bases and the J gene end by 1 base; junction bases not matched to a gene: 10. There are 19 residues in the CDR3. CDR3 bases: TGTGCCAGCAGCTTACAGGCCGGGACTAGCGGGGGCCGATCCTACGAGCAGTACTTC. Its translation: CASSLQAGTSGGRSYEQYF.

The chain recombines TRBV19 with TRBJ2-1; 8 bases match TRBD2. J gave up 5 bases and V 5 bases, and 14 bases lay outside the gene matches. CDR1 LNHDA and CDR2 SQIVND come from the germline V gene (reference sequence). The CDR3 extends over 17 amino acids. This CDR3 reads CASSASFARGANNEQFF. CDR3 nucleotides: TGTGCCAGTAGTGCCTCTTTTGCGCGGGGGGCGAACAATGAGCAGTTCTTC.

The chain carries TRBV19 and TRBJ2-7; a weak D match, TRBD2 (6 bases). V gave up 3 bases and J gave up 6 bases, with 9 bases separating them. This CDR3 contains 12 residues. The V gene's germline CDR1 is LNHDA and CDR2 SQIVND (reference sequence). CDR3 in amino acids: CASSMGGGEQYF. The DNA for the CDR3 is TGTGCCAGTAGTATGGGGGGAGGCGAGCAGTACTTC. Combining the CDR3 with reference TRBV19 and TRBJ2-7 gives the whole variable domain DGGITQSPKYLFRKEGQNVTLSCEQNLNHDAMYWYRQDPGQGLRLIYYSQIVNDFQKGDIAEGYSVSREKKESFPLTVTSAQKNPTAFYLCASSMGGGEQYFGPGTRLTVT.

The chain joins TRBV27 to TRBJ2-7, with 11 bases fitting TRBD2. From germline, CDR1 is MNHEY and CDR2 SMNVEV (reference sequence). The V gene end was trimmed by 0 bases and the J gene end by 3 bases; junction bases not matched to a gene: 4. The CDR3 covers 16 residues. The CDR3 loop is CASSLSGGTSGYEQYF. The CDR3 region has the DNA TGTGCCAGCAGTTTATCGGGCGGGACTAGCGGCTACGAGCAGTACTTC.

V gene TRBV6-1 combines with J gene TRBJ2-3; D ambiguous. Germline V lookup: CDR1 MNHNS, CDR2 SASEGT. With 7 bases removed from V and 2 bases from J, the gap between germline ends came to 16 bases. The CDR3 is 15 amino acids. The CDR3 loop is CASTDPLGHTDTQYF. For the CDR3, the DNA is TGTGCCAGCACCGACCCGCTCGGTCACACAGATACGCAGTATTTT.

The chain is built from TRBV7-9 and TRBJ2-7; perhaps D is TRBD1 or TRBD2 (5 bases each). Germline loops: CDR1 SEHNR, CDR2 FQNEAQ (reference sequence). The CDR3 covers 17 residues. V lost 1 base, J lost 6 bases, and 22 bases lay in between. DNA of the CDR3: TGTGCCAGCAGCTTAGTCCCTGGGACCGGGGCCCAGGTCGAGCAGTACTTC. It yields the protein CASSLVPGTGAQVEQYF. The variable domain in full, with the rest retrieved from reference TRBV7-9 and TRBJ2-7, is DTGVSQNPRHKITKRGQNVTFRCDPISEHNRLYWYRQTLGQGPEFLTYFQNEAQLEKSRLLSDRFSAERPKGSFSTLEIQRTEQGDSAMYLCASSLVPGTGAQVEQYFGPGTRLTVT.

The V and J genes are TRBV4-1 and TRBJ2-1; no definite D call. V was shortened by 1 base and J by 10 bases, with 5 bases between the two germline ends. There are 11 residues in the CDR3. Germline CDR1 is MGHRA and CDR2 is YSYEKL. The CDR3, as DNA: TGCGCCAGCAGCCAAGTGGGGGAGCAGTTCTTC. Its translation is CASSQVGEQFF.

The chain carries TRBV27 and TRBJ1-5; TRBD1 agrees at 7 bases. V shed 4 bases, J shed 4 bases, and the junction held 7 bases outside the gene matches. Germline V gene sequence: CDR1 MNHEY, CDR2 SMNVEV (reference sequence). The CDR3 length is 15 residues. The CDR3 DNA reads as TGTGCCAGCAGTTCAACCGGGACAGCAAATCAGCCCCAGCATTTT. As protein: CASSSTGTANQPQHF.

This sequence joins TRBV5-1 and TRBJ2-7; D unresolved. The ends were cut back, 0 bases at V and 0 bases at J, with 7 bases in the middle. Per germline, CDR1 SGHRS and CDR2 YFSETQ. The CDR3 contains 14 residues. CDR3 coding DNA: TGCGCCAGCAGCTTGGAGGGCGGCTCCTACGAGCAGTACTTC. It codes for CASSLEGGSYEQYF.